These 10 T cell receptor beta chains were sequenced from one sample in a study of blood T cell repertoires in COVID-19. Libraries were prepared by immunoSEQ multiplex PCR; TCRdb keeps only in-frame clonotypes and omits some of them. The sample records about 140,000 clones, 82% being singletons. The specimen was peripheral blood. Receptor source: a woman aged 80 or over with acute or convalescent COVID-19.

The chain is built from TRBV19 and TRBJ2-1; 8 bases match TRBD2. The CDR3 consists of 16 residues. From germline, CDR1 is LNHDA and CDR2 SQIVND (reference sequence). With 3 bases clipped from V and 13 bases from J, the junction kept 17 bases outside the gene matches. The chain's CDR3 is CASSIWRGLSGSPQFF. The DNA of the CDR3 is TGTGCCAGTAGTATCTGGAGGGGTTTGAGCGGGAGCCCACAGTTCTTC.

The chain carries TRBV27 and TRBJ1-6; no clear D. The CDR3 extends over 13 amino acids. V dropped 4 bases and J dropped 6 bases, with 7 bases sitting between them. The germline V gene has CDR1 MNHEY and CDR2 SMNVEV (reference sequence). Here the CDR3 DNA reads TGTGCCAGCAGTTACACATTTAATTCACCCCTCCACTTT. As protein: CASSYTFNSPLHF.

This clone was seen a single time. The genes are TRBV19 and TRBJ2-5, with 8 positions matching TRBD1. The V gene's germline CDR1 is LNHDA and CDR2 SQIVND (reference sequence). This CDR3 spans 15 amino acids. The V gene end was trimmed by 5 bases and the J gene end by 3 bases; junction bases not matched to a gene: 8. CDR3 region: CASSERQGIKETQYF. The DNA of the CDR3 is TGTGCCAGTAGTGAGAGACAGGGGATAAAAGAGACCCAGTACTTC.

This clone has more than one count but fewer than ten. The gene calls are TRBV15 and TRBJ1-5, with D possibly matching TRBD1 (5 bases). The germline gives CDR1 LNHNV, CDR2 YYDKDF (reference sequence). V gave up 4 bases and J gave up 2 bases, with 12 bases separating them. CDR3 length: 15 amino acids. CDR3 region: CATSTGGEGNQPQHF. As DNA, the CDR3 is TGTGCCACCAGCACTGGGGGGGAGGGCAATCAGCCCCAGCATTTT.

The CDR3 sequence is CASSEQGASYEQYF. The CDR3 region has the DNA TGTGCCAGCAGCGAGCAGGGGGCTTCCTACGAGCAGTACTTC. The genes are TRBV2 and TRBJ2-7, with 8 bases that match TRBD1. The ends lost 6 bases at V and 1 base at J; junction bases unmatched: 5. This CDR3 has 14 residues. Germline assignment: CDR1 SNHLY and CDR2 FYNNEI. Drawing the rest from reference TRBV2 and TRBJ2-7, the complete variable domain is EPEVTQTPSHQVTQMGQEVILRCVPISNHLYFYWYRQILGQKVEFLVSFYNNEISEKSEIFDDQFSVERPDGSNFTLKIRSTKLEDSAMYFCASSEQGASYEQYFGPGTRLTVT.

V gene TRBV30 combines with J gene TRBJ2-7, with a weak D call TRBD1 (6 bases). This CDR3 comprises 14 residues. Germline V gives CDR1 GTSNPN, CDR2 SVGIG (reference sequence). Between the trimmed V and J ends, which lost 5 bases and 4 bases, there was a span of 18 bases. DNA for the CDR3: TGTGCCTGGGGGGTACAGGGTGGTCCTTACGAGCAGTACTTC. Translated: CAWGVQGGPYEQYF.

CDR3 amino acids: CASSGRGTLNTEAFF. The CDR3 coding sequence is TGTGCCAGCAGCGGGAGGGGTACCCTGAACACTGAAGCTTTCTTT. The chain uses TRBV28 and TRBJ1-1; D possibly corresponds to TRBD1 (5 bases). The CDR3 is made up of 15 amino acids. Looked up from germline, CDR1 is MDHEN and CDR2 is SYDVKM. Trimming removed 6 bases at V and 0 bases at J, with 14 bases between. The full variable domain, in which reference TRBV28 and TRBJ1-1 provide the parts outside the CDR3, is DVKVTQSSRYLVKRTGEKVFLECVQDMDHENMFWYRQDPGLGLRLIYFSYDVKMKEKGDIPEGYSVSREKKERFSLILESASTNQTSMYLCASSGRGTLNTEAFFGQGTRLTVV.

The chain employs TRBV20-1 and TRBJ2-1; the D gene is possibly TRBD2 (6 bases). CDR3 length: 11 residues. Germline V lookup: CDR1 DFQATT, CDR2 SNEGSKA (reference sequence). V was shortened by 3 bases and J by 8 bases, with 8 bases between the two germline ends. CDR3: CSARWEDEQFF. The DNA of the CDR3 is TGCAGTGCTAGGTGGGAGGATGAGCAGTTCTTC.

In its sample, this clone was seen a few times. The chain employs TRBV27 and TRBJ2-7; TRBD1 might be the D (6 bases). V shed 5 bases and J shed 2 bases, with 22 bases lying between them. CDR1 and CDR2 (germline): MNHEY, SMNVEV (reference sequence). The CDR3 covers 17 residues. This chain's CDR3 is CASSPLSLQGLAYEQYF. The CDR3 coding sequence is TGTGCCAGCAGTCCCCTGTCTTTACAGGGTCTCGCCTACGAGCAGTACTTC.

J is TRBJ1-2 and V is TRBV19; unclear D gene. Germline lookup yields CDR1 LNHDA and CDR2 SQIVND (reference sequence). The CDR3 loop spans 15 amino acids. V was shortened by 0 bases and J by 8 bases, with 16 bases between the two germline ends. The CDR3 nucleotides are TGTGCCAGTAGTATAGATCACGGGATCGAGCGCGGCTACACCTTC. This gives the protein CASSIDHGIERGYTF.